This TCR beta chain was sequenced in a study of blood T cell repertoires in COVID-19. About the research overall: The United States, Italy and Spain provided the acute and convalescent COVID-19 samples. In each case, the material was cDNA or gDNA derived from T cells, B-cell-depleted T cells, or PBMCs.

The V gene end was trimmed by 4 bases and the J gene end by 4 bases; junction bases not matched to a gene: 4. CDR1 is SGHRS, CDR2 YFSETQ, per germline. The CDR3 runs 14 residues. Original data processing: It was from reference gene primer amplification that nucleated cell counts were estimated. TCRdb's copy holds only in-frame clones and misses some; the assay was immunoSEQ multiplex PCR. That table is the source of V, J and clone size, and D and trimming were worked out from the DNA. The sample has about 73,000 clones, 89% seen once. This receptor was obtained from a man older than 75 with acute or convalescent COVID-19. Sequenced input: peripheral blood. V gene TRBV5-1 combines with J gene TRBJ1-4; TRBD1 matches 7 bases. Written as DNA, the CDR3 is TGCGCCAGCAGCCTCCAGGGGGGTAATGAAAAACTGTTTTTT. Its protein product is CASSLQGGNEKLFF. The full variable domain, rest sourced from reference TRBV5-1 and TRBJ1-4, is KAGVTQTPRYLIKTRGQQVTLSCSPISGHRSVSWYQQTPGQGLQFLFEYFSETQRNKGNFPGRFSGRQFSNSRSEMNVSTLELGDSALYLCASSLQGGNEKLFFGSGTQLSVL.